These T cell receptor beta chains were read from a single sample in a study of T cell repertoires in cytomegalovirus infection. These TCRs' antigens remain unknown. One entry per CDR3 protein results from TCRdb running MiXCR on the reads. The table records approximately 730,000 distinct CDR3 sequences, 25% to 30% of them present only once. The material sequenced was cultured CD8+ T cells from PBMCs, taken from culture after CMV antigen stimulation. These receptors were obtained from a human donor in good health (CMV status not recorded). Some clones in this sample may be carry-over from other donors' samples. Each CDR3 is given with its conserved first and last residue. A D gene is named only where the DNA matches it firmly. Size is omitted from some rows. Given values are once, few, many or a class for expanded clones.

j_gene: TRBJ1-5; d_gene: .; v_gene: TRBV19; abundance: .; CDR3aa: CASSTLGGAGKPQHF; CDR3nt: TGTGCCAGTAGTACCTTGGGGGGCGCGGGGAAGCCCCAGCATTTT
j_gene: TRBJ2-7; d_gene: .; v_gene: TRBV20-1; abundance: .; CDR3aa: CSARDLRGFAYEQYF; CDR3nt: TGCAGTGCTAGAGATTTGCGCGGGTTCGCCTACGAGCAGTACTTC
j_gene: TRBJ1-4; d_gene: .; v_gene: TRBV2; abundance: .; CDR3aa: CASKPGAINEKLFF; CDR3nt: TGTGCCAGCAAACCAGGGGCGATTAATGAAAAACTGTTTTTT
j_gene: TRBJ2-2; d_gene: .; v_gene: TRBV29-1; abundance: .; CDR3aa: CSVEDRGETYTGELFF; CDR3nt: TGCAGCGTTGAAGATCGCGGGGAGACCTACACCGGGGAGCTGTTTTTT
j_gene: TRBJ2-7; d_gene: .; v_gene: TRBV27; abundance: few; CDR3aa: CASSSYRVFYEQYF; CDR3nt: TGTGCCAGCAGTTCCTACAGGGTATTCTACGAGCAGTACTTC
j_gene: TRBJ2-3; d_gene: .; v_gene: TRBV28; abundance: .; CDR3aa: CASSYRMITDTQYF; CDR3nt: TGTGCCAGCAGTTATCGAATGATCACAGATACGCAGTATTTT
j_gene: TRBJ2-1; d_gene: .; v_gene: TRBV27; abundance: .; CDR3aa: CASSQDPMEYNEQFF; CDR3nt: TGTGCCAGCAGCCAGGACCCGATGGAGTACAATGAGCAGTTCTTC
j_gene: TRBJ1-1; d_gene: .; v_gene: TRBV4-2; abundance: .; CDR3aa: CASSRTYRDSTEAFF; CDR3nt: TGTGCCAGCAGCCGCACATACCGGGACTCCACTGAAGCTTTCTTT
j_gene: TRBJ1-2; d_gene: .; v_gene: TRBV7-6; abundance: few; CDR3aa: CASSRGPGLRGYTF; CDR3nt: TGTGCCAGCAGCAGAGGGCCGGGCCTGAGGGGCTACACCTTC
j_gene: TRBJ1-2; d_gene: .; v_gene: TRBV7-9; abundance: .; CDR3aa: CASSLGTLRSYTF; CDR3nt: TGTGCCAGCAGCCTTGGGACCCTACGAAGCTACACCTTC
j_gene: TRBJ2-2; d_gene: .; v_gene: TRBV4-3; abundance: many; CDR3aa: CASSQGGGELFF; CDR3nt: TGTGCCAGCAGCCAGGGTGGCGGGGAGCTGTTTTTT
j_gene: TRBJ2-1; d_gene: TRBD2; v_gene: TRBV7-2; abundance: many; CDR3aa: CASSSGGGGNEQFF; CDR3nt: TGTGCCAGCAGTTCCGGCGGGGGGGGAAATGAGCAGTTCTTC
j_gene: TRBJ1-6; d_gene: .; v_gene: TRBV25-1; abundance: few; CDR3aa: CASRDIPNRRNDSPLHF; CDR3nt: TGTGCCAGCAGGGACATCCCCAATCGGCGTAACGATTCACCCCTCCACTTT
j_gene: TRBJ2-5; d_gene: .; v_gene: TRBV28; abundance: few; CDR3aa: CASSGTYQETQYF; CDR3nt: TGTGCCAGCAGTGGCACTTACCAAGAGACCCAGTACTTC
j_gene: TRBJ2-1; d_gene: TRBD2; v_gene: TRBV7-2; abundance: many; CDR3aa: CASSPVGTNYNEQFF; CDR3nt: TGTGCCAGCAGCCCCGTGGGGACTAACTACAATGAGCAGTTCTTC
j_gene: TRBJ2-2; d_gene: .; v_gene: TRBV6-2/TRBV6-3; abundance: .; CDR3aa: CASSYFTHSGELFF; CDR3nt: TGTGCCAGCAGTTACTTTACCCACTCCGGGGAGCTGTTTTTT
j_gene: TRBJ2-1; d_gene: .; v_gene: TRBV27; abundance: many; CDR3aa: CASKQGFLPFF; CDR3nt: TGTGCCAGCAAACAGGGTTTTCTGCCGTTCTTC
j_gene: TRBJ2-5; d_gene: .; v_gene: TRBV28; abundance: .; CDR3aa: CASRPDQYQETQYF; CDR3nt: TGTGCCAGCAGACCGGACCAGTACCAAGAGACCCAGTACTTC
j_gene: TRBJ2-1; d_gene: .; v_gene: TRBV5-8; abundance: few; CDR3aa: CASATGSFDEQFF; CDR3nt: TGTGCCAGCGCGACCGGGTCCTTCGATGAGCAGTTCTTC
j_gene: TRBJ1-5; d_gene: .; v_gene: TRBV15; abundance: few; CDR3aa: CATSRDRQLNQPQHF; CDR3nt: TGTGCCACCAGCAGAGATCGGCAGCTCAATCAGCCCCAGCATTTT
j_gene: TRBJ2-1; d_gene: .; v_gene: TRBV6-1; abundance: many; CDR3aa: CASRVGTFTYNEQFF; CDR3nt: TGTGCCAGCAGAGTCGGGACATTTACTTACAATGAGCAGTTCTTC
j_gene: TRBJ1-2; d_gene: .; v_gene: TRBV6-5; abundance: .; CDR3aa: CASSYYGGRGYTF; CDR3nt: TGTGCCAGCAGTTACTACGGGGGCCGTGGCTACACCTTC
j_gene: TRBJ2-2; d_gene: TRBD2; v_gene: TRBV6-6; abundance: few; CDR3aa: CASRAGGPNTGELFF; CDR3nt: TGTGCCAGCCGAGCGGGGGGGCCTAACACCGGGGAGCTGTTTTTT
j_gene: TRBJ2-5; d_gene: .; v_gene: TRBV9; abundance: many; CDR3aa: CASSVDIQETQYF; CDR3nt: TGTGCCAGCAGCGTAGATATCCAAGAGACCCAGTACTTC
j_gene: TRBJ2-1; d_gene: .; v_gene: TRBV7-8; abundance: few; CDR3aa: CASSGKAPRSSYNEQFF; CDR3nt: TGTGCCAGCAGCGGAAAGGCCCCCAGAAGCTCCTACAATGAGCAGTTCTTC
j_gene: TRBJ2-2; d_gene: .; v_gene: TRBV7-2; abundance: few; CDR3aa: CASRFGELFF; CDR3nt: TGTGCCAGCCGGTTCGGGGAGCTGTTTTTT
j_gene: TRBJ1-1; d_gene: .; v_gene: TRBV12-3/TRBV12-4; abundance: .; CDR3aa: CASSLAGGTARGEAFF; CDR3nt: TGTGCCAGCAGTTTAGCGGGCGGAACCGCGAGGGGAGAAGCTTTCTTT
j_gene: TRBJ2-1; d_gene: TRBD2; v_gene: TRBV7-9; abundance: .; CDR3aa: CASSFGGFGEQFF; CDR3nt: TGTGCCAGCAGCTTCGGGGGGTTTGGTGAGCAGTTCTTC
j_gene: TRBJ1-6; d_gene: .; v_gene: TRBV12-3/TRBV12-4; abundance: many; CDR3aa: CASSDSSYNSPLHF; CDR3nt: TGTGCCAGCAGTGACAGCTCCTATAATTCACCCCTCCACTTT
j_gene: TRBJ1-5; d_gene: TRBD1; v_gene: TRBV19; abundance: .; CDR3aa: CASSIDPQGEYQPQHF; CDR3nt: TGTGCCAGTAGTATAGATCCGCAGGGGGAATATCAGCCCCAGCATTTT
j_gene: TRBJ1-2; d_gene: .; v_gene: TRBV27; abundance: .; CDR3aa: CASRLSRDDGDGYTF; CDR3nt: TGTGCCAGCAGGTTATCCCGGGACGACGGCGATGGCTACACCTTC
j_gene: TRBJ2-1; d_gene: .; v_gene: TRBV7-9; abundance: many; CDR3aa: CASSSPSRGDYNEQFF; CDR3nt: TGTGCCAGCAGCTCCCCATCCAGAGGAGATTACAATGAGCAGTTCTTC
j_gene: TRBJ2-5; d_gene: .; v_gene: TRBV28; abundance: .; CDR3aa: CASSLPTRGGARETQYF; CDR3nt: TGTGCCAGCAGTTTGCCAACGAGAGGGGGGGCACGGGAGACCCAGTACTTC
j_gene: TRBJ2-7; d_gene: .; v_gene: TRBV7-9; abundance: few; CDR3aa: CASSQGQYEQYF; CDR3nt: TGTGCCAGCAGCCAAGGACAGTACGAGCAGTACTTC
j_gene: TRBJ1-6; d_gene: TRBD1; v_gene: TRBV5-4; abundance: .; CDR3aa: CASSLPSTGEPNSPLHF; CDR3nt: TGTGCCAGCAGCTTGCCCTCCACAGGGGAACCTAATTCACCCCTCCACTTT
j_gene: TRBJ1-3; d_gene: .; v_gene: TRBV7-9; abundance: .; CDR3aa: CASSQGMGTLGNTIYF; CDR3nt: TGTGCCAGCAGCCAAGGGATGGGGACTCTTGGAAACACCATATATTTT
j_gene: TRBJ2-5; d_gene: .; v_gene: TRBV5-4; abundance: .; CDR3aa: CASSLGGFGWAQYF; CDR3nt: TGTGCCAGCAGCTTGGGGGGGTTCGGGTGGGCCCAGTACTTC
j_gene: TRBJ2-5; d_gene: TRBD1; v_gene: TRBV27; abundance: .; CDR3aa: CASSLNPRGETQYF; CDR3nt: TGTGCCAGCAGTTTAAACCCCAGGGGGGAGACCCAGTACTTC
j_gene: TRBJ2-3; d_gene: TRBD2; v_gene: TRBV7-6; abundance: many; CDR3aa: CASSWTPGGDTQYF; CDR3nt: TGTGCCAGCAGCTGGACTCCCGGGGGGGATACGCAGTATTTT
j_gene: TRBJ2-5; d_gene: .; v_gene: TRBV4-1; abundance: .; CDR3aa: CASSTGDQETQYF; CDR3nt: TGCGCCAGCAGCACGGGGGACCAAGAGACCCAGTACTTC
j_gene: TRBJ1-4; d_gene: .; v_gene: TRBV6-5; abundance: .; CDR3aa: CASSPGLTRGTDEKLFF; CDR3nt: TGTGCCAGCAGTCCCGGACTGACCAGGGGAACTGATGAAAAACTGTTTTTT
j_gene: TRBJ2-7; d_gene: .; v_gene: TRBV29-1; abundance: few; CDR3aa: CSVVGDEQYF; CDR3nt: TGCAGCGTTGTAGGGGACGAGCAGTACTTC
j_gene: TRBJ2-3; d_gene: .; v_gene: TRBV25-1; abundance: few; CDR3aa: CASSPTAFRGSNTDTQYF; CDR3nt: TGTGCCAGCAGTCCAACTGCGTTTAGGGGCTCCAACACAGATACGCAGTATTTT
j_gene: TRBJ1-3; d_gene: .; v_gene: TRBV7-2; abundance: many; CDR3aa: CASSTNNAGTSGNTIYF; CDR3nt: TGTGCCAGCAGCACCAACAACGCCGGTACCTCTGGAAACACCATATATTTT
j_gene: TRBJ1-3; d_gene: .; v_gene: TRBV7-2; abundance: many; CDR3aa: CASNPPGAGNTIYF; CDR3nt: TGTGCCAGCAACCCTCCGGGAGCCGGAAACACCATATATTTT
j_gene: TRBJ2-3; d_gene: TRBD2; v_gene: TRBV12-3/TRBV12-4; abundance: .; CDR3aa: CASSFLAGRSTSTDTQYF; CDR3nt: TGTGCCAGCAGTTTCCTAGCGGGTCGTTCCACTAGCACAGATACGCAGTATTTT
j_gene: TRBJ2-4; d_gene: .; v_gene: TRBV9; abundance: many; CDR3aa: CASSSGPSERNIQYF; CDR3nt: TGTGCCAGCAGCTCCGGGCCCTCTGAGAGAAACATTCAGTACTTC
j_gene: TRBJ2-7; d_gene: .; v_gene: TRBV10-3; abundance: few; CDR3aa: CAISESPFSYEQYF; CDR3nt: TGTGCCATCAGTGAGTCACCCTTCTCCTACGAGCAGTACTTC
j_gene: TRBJ2-5; d_gene: TRBD2; v_gene: TRBV9; abundance: once; CDR3aa: CASSAGEGLLETQYF; CDR3nt: TGTGCCAGCAGCGCCGGGGAGGGATTATTGGAGACCCAGTACTTC
j_gene: TRBJ2-3; d_gene: .; v_gene: TRBV29-1; abundance: .; CDR3aa: CSVGNASTDTQYF; CDR3nt: TGCAGCGTTGGGAACGCTAGCACAGATACGCAGTATTTT
j_gene: TRBJ2-4; d_gene: .; v_gene: TRBV6-2/TRBV6-3; abundance: .; CDR3aa: CASSKTRGLEGNIQYF; CDR3nt: TGTGCCAGCAGTAAAACCCGGGGCCTGGAAGGAAACATTCAGTACTTC
j_gene: TRBJ1-1; d_gene: .; v_gene: TRBV4-1; abundance: .; CDR3aa: CASRDLTVNTEAFF; CDR3nt: TGCGCCAGCAGGGACTTGACAGTGAACACTGAAGCTTTCTTT
j_gene: TRBJ1-1; d_gene: .; v_gene: TRBV5-6; abundance: .; CDR3aa: CASSLVTAGGEAFF; CDR3nt: TGTGCCAGCAGCTTGGTTACGGCGGGGGGTGAAGCTTTCTTT